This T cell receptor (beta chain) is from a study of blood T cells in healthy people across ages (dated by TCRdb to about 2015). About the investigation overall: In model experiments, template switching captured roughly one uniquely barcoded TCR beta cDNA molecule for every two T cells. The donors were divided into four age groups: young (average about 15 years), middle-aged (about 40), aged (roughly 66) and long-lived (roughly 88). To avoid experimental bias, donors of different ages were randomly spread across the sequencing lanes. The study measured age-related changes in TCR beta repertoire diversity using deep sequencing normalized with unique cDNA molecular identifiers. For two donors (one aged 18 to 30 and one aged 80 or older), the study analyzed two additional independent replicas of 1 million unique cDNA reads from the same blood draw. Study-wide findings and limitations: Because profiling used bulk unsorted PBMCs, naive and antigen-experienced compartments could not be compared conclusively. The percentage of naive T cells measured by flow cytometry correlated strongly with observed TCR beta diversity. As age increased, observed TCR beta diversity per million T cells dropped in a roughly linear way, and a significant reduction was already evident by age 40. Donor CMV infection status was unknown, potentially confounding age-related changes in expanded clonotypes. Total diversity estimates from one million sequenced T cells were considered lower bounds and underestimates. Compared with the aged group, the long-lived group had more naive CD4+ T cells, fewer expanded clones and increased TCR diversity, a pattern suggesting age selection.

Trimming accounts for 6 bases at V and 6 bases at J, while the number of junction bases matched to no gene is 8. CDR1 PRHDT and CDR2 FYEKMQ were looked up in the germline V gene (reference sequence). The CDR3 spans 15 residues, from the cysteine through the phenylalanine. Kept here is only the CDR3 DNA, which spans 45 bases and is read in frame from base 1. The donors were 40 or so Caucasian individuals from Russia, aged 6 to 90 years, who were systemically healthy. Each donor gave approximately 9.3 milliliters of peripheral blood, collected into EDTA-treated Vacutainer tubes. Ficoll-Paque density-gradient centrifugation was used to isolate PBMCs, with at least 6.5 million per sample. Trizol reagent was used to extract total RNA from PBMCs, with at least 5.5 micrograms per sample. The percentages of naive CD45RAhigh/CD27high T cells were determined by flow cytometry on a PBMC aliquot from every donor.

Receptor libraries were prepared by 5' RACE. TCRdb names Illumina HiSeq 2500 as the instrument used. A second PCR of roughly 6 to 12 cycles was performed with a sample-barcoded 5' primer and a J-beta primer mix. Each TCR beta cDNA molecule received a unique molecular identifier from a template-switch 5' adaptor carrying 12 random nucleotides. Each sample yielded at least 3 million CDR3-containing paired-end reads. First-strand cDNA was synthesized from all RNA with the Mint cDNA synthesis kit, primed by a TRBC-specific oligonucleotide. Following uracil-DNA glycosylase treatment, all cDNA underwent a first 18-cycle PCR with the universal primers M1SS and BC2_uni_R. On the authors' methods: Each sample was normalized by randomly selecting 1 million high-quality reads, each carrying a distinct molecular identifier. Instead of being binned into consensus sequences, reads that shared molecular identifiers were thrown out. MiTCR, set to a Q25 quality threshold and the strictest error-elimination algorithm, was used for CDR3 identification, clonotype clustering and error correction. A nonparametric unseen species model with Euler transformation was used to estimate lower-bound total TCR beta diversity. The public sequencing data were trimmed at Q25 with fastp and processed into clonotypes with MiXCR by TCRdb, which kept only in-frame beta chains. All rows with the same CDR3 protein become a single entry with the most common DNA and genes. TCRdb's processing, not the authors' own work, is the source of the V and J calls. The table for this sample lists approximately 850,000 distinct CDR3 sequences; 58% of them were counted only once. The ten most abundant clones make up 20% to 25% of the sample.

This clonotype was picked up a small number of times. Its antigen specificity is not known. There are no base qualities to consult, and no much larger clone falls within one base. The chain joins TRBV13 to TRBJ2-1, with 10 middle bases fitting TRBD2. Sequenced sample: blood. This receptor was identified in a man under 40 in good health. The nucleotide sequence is TGTGCCAGCAGTCCAACGGGACTAGCGCTCAATGAGCAGTTCTTC. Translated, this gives CASSPTGLALNEQFF. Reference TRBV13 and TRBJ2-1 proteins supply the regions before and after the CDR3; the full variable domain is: AAGVIQSPRHLIKEKRETATLKCYPIPRHDTVYWYQQGPGQDPQFLISFYEKMQSDKGSIPDRFSAQQFSDYHSELNMSSLELGDSALYFCASSPTGLALNEQFFGPGTRLTVL.